Listed below are T cell receptor beta chains from one sample, sequenced in a study of cytomegalovirus exposure and HLA in healthy donors. Assay used: immunoSEQ multiplex PCR; TCRdb lists only in-frame clones, some missing. The table records more than 95,000 clones, 75% to 90% of them present only once. Sequenced: PBMCs. Receptors originate from a woman between 18 and 29 years old in good health and CMV-seronegative. CDR3s include the opening cysteine and the closing phenylalanine or tryptophan. Fields, in order: J gene, D gene, V gene, clone size, CDR3 protein, CDR3 DNA. A D gene is named only where the DNA matches it firmly. Expanded clones are given a class, and other clones once, few, many or no size at all.

J: TRBJ2-1
D: NA
V: TRBV4-2
size: few
CDR3: CASSPSYNEQFF
DNA: TGTGCCAGCAGCCCTTCCTACAATGAGCAGTTCTTC

J: TRBJ1-2
D: NA
V: TRBV27
size: few
CDR3: CATQGVGGYTF
DNA: TGTGCCACCCAGGGCGTGGGTGGCTACACCTTC

J: TRBJ2-1
D: NA
V: TRBV4-1
size: few
CDR3: CASSQDLGIGGQSHNEQFF
DNA: TGCGCCAGCAGCCAAGATCTCGGGATCGGAGGACAGTCCCACAATGAGCAGTTCTTC

J: TRBJ2-7
D: NA
V: TRBV7-9
size: NA
CDR3: CASSPPTETSYEQYF
DNA: TGTGCCAGCAGCCCCCCGACAGAGACCTCCTACGAGCAGTACTTC

J: TRBJ2-1
D: TRBD1
V: TRBV27
size: NA
CDR3: CASSLGQGRSYNEQFF
DNA: TGTGCCAGCAGTCTCGGACAGGGGCGCTCCTACAATGAGCAGTTCTTC

J: TRBJ2-1
D: NA
V: TRBV5-1
size: NA
CDR3: CASSPTSNGNEQFF
DNA: TGCGCCAGCAGCCCGACTAGTAACGGAAATGAGCAGTTCTTC

J: TRBJ1-5
D: NA
V: TRBV28
size: NA
CDR3: CASILGTFNQPQHF
DNA: NA

J: TRBJ2-7
D: NA
V: TRBV1
size: NA
CDR3: CTSVQAGGHSYEQYF
DNA: TGCACCAGCGTCCAAGCGGGAGGCCACTCCTACGAGCAGTACTTC

J: TRBJ1-3
D: TRBD1
V: TRBV18
size: NA
CDR3: CASSPSTGRNTIYF
DNA: TGTGCCAGCTCACCCTCGACAGGGAGAAACACCATATATTTT

J: TRBJ1-6
D: TRBD1
V: TRBV30
size: NA
CDR3: CAWTGGRSYNSPLHF
DNA: TGTGCCTGGACAGGGGGAAGGTCCTATAATTCACCCCTCCACTTT

J: TRBJ2-2
D: TRBD2
V: TRBV18
size: NA
CDR3: CASSPLLAGGRNTGELFF
DNA: TGTGCCAGCTCACCGTTACTAGCGGGGGGAAGAAACACCGGGGAGCTGTTTTTT

J: TRBJ2-1
D: TRBD2
V: TRBV6-5
size: NA
CDR3: CASSFGTSGRNEQFF
DNA: TGTGCCAGCAGTTTTGGGACTAGCGGGAGGAATGAGCAGTTCTTC

J: TRBJ1-2
D: NA
V: TRBV5-1
size: NA
CDR3: CASSFGSQGNYTF
DNA: TGCGCCAGCAGCTTCGGATCCCAGGGCAACTACACCTTC

J: TRBJ2-2
D: NA
V: TRBV7-9
size: NA
CDR3: CASRNKAGENTGELFF
DNA: TGTGCCAGCCGCAATAAGGCAGGGGAGAATACCGGGGAGCTGTTTTTT

J: TRBJ2-7
D: NA
V: TRBV6-1
size: NA
CDR3: CASSGTNRGIAGYYEQYF
DNA: TGTGCCAGCAGTGGAACGAACAGGGGAATAGCGGGGTACTACGAGCAGTACTTC

J: TRBJ2-3
D: TRBD2
V: TRBV2
size: NA
CDR3: CASTFSGRSLTDTQYF
DNA: TGTGCCAGCACATTCAGCGGGAGGAGCCTCACAGATACGCAGTATTTT

J: TRBJ2-2
D: NA
V: TRBV29-1
size: NA
CDR3: CSVIDYTGELFF
DNA: TGCAGCGTCATCGACTACACCGGGGAGCTGTTTTTT

J: TRBJ1-5
D: TRBD1
V: TRBV15
size: NA
CDR3: CATSRADRDLNQPQHF
DNA: TGTGCCACCAGCAGAGCCGACAGGGATCTTAACCAGCCCCAGCATTTT

J: TRBJ2-7
D: NA
V: TRBV5-1
size: once
CDR3: CASSWATGYEQYF
DNA: TGCGCCAGCAGCTGGGCGACAGGCTACGAGCAGTACTTC

J: TRBJ1-1
D: NA
V: TRBV13
size: NA
CDR3: CASSKLTGNTEAFF
DNA: TGTGCCAGCAGCAAACTGACGGGGAACACTGAAGCTTTCTTT

J: TRBJ2-5
D: TRBD1
V: TRBV5-1
size: NA
CDR3: CASSLVRQGMETQYF
DNA: TGCGCCAGCAGCTTGGTGCGACAGGGAATGGAGACCCAGTACTTC

J: TRBJ2-4
D: TRBD1
V: TRBV25-1
size: NA
CDR3: CASSDPGTANIQYF
DNA: TGTGCCAGCAGTGACCCCGGGACAGCAAACATTCAGTACTTC

J: TRBJ2-1
D: TRBD2
V: TRBV7-8
size: NA
CDR3: CASSASGSSYNEQFF
DNA: TGTGCCAGCAGCGCTAGCGGGAGCTCCTACAATGAGCAGTTCTTC

J: TRBJ2-3
D: TRBD2
V: TRBV10-3
size: NA
CDR3: CAISPGLAGADTQYF
DNA: TGTGCCATCAGCCCCGGACTAGCGGGGGCAGATACGCAGTATTTT

J: TRBJ2-7
D: TRBD2
V: TRBV7-9
size: few
CDR3: CASSPGTSGRTYEQYF
DNA: TGTGCCAGCAGCCCCGGGACTAGCGGGAGGACCTACGAGCAGTACTTC

J: TRBJ2-3
D: NA
V: TRBV4-3
size: NA
CDR3: CASSQMGAASSVQYF
DNA: TGCGCCAGCAGCCAGATGGGGGCGGCAAGCTCGGTTCAGTATTTT

J: TRBJ2-3
D: TRBD2
V: TRBV5-1
size: NA
CDR3: CASSRAGGSTDTQYF
DNA: TGCGCCAGCAGCCGAGCGGGGGGAAGCACAGATACGCAGTATTTT

J: TRBJ2-2
D: NA
V: TRBV12-5
size: NA
CDR3: CASGLGLTTGELFF
DNA: TGTGCTAGTGGCCTTGGACTGACCACCGGGGAGCTGTTTTTT

J: TRBJ2-1
D: TRBD1
V: TRBV18
size: NA
CDR3: CASSPLIRQGEEQFF
DNA: TGTGCCAGCTCACCACTCATCAGACAGGGAGAGGAGCAGTTCTTC

J: TRBJ2-3
D: TRBD1
V: TRBV5-1
size: NA
CDR3: CASSLGIQGPDTQYF
DNA: TGCGCCAGCAGCTTGGGGATACAGGGGCCAGATACGCAGTATTTT

J: TRBJ1-1
D: NA
V: TRBV5-1
size: NA
CDR3: CASSLIGWGSVNTEAFF
DNA: TGCGCCAGCAGCTTGATAGGGTGGGGTAGCGTGAACACTGAAGCTTTCTTT

J: TRBJ2-1
D: TRBD1
V: TRBV28
size: NA
CDR3: CASSNRGNEQFF
DNA: TGTGCCAGCAGCAACAGGGGGAATGAGCAGTTCTTC

J: TRBJ2-1
D: NA
V: TRBV11-3
size: NA
CDR3: CASSLGGGRNEQFF
DNA: TGTGCCAGCAGCTTAGGGGGAGGTCGCAATGAGCAGTTCTTC

J: TRBJ2-1
D: NA
V: TRBV27
size: NA
CDR3: CASVAGDNPNEQFF
DNA: TGTGCCAGTGTGGCAGGGGACAACCCCAATGAGCAGTTCTTC

J: TRBJ1-5
D: NA
V: TRBV18
size: NA
CDR3: CASSPPGVNQPQHF
DNA: TGTGCCAGCTCGCCCCCCGGGGTGAATCAGCCCCAGCATTTT

J: TRBJ2-2
D: TRBD1
V: TRBV30
size: NA
CDR3: CAWDRGPTGELFF
DNA: TGTGCCTGGGACAGGGGGCCCACCGGGGAGCTGTTTTTT

J: TRBJ1-1
D: TRBD1
V: TRBV9
size: NA
CDR3: CASSPTGTGWTEAFF
DNA: TGTGCCAGCAGCCCTACTGGGACAGGGTGGACTGAAGCTTTCTTT

J: TRBJ2-7
D: TRBD1
V: TRBV27
size: NA
CDR3: CASSLHRGGGYEQYF
DNA: TGTGCCAGCAGTTTACACAGAGGGGGCGGCTACGAGCAGTACTTC

J: TRBJ2-7
D: TRBD2
V: TRBV10-1
size: few
CDR3: CASSGTSGRAGEQYF
DNA: TGCGCCAGCAGCGGGACTAGCGGGAGAGCTGGAGAGCAGTACTTC

J: TRBJ2-5
D: NA
V: TRBV6-5
size: NA
CDR3: CASRFGGKETQYF
DNA: TGTGCCAGCAGGTTTGGGGGGAAAGAGACCCAGTACTTC